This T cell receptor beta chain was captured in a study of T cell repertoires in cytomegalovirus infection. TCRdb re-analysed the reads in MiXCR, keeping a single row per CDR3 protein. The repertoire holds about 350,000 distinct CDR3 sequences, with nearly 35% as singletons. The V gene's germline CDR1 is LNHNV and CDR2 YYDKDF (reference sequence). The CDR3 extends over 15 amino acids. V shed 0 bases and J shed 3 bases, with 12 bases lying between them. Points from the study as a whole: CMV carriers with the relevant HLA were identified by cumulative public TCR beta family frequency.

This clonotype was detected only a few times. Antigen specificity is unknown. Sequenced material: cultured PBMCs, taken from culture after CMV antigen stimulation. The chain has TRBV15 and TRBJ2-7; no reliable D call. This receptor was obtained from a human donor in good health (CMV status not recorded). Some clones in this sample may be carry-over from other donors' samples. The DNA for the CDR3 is TGTGCCACCAGCAGAGATACCGGCAGTTACTACGAGCAGTACTTC. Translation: CATSRDTGSYYEQYF.